This is a list of T cell receptor beta chains from one sample in a study of control samples from healthy donors and cancer patients. Profiled with immunoSEQ multiplex PCR; TCRdb holds only in-frame clones, not every one. The profile covers 190,000 or so clones, with about 93% appearing a single time and more than 1.1% taken by the ten largest. Material for sequencing was blood. Every receptor here comes from a man aged 18 to 29 in good health. Each CDR3 is given with its conserved first and last residue.

V	J	CDR3
TRBV27	TRBJ2-7	CASSLGSRSYEQYF
TRBV3-1/TRBV3-2	TRBJ1-3	CASSQATASGNTIYF
TRBV25-1	TRBJ1-1	CASSEPSDMGEAFF
TRBV3-1/TRBV3-2	TRBJ1-6	CASSQSLSSPLHF
TRBV5-1	TRBJ1-2	CASSLSEANYGYTF
TRBV5-1	TRBJ2-3	CASSLGGTVTDTQYF
TRBV2	TRBJ2-7	CASSERKYEQYF
TRBV12-5	TRBJ1-2	CASGLPPGSDGTNYGYTF
TRBV18	TRBJ1-4	CASSPDRGVEKLFF
TRBV19	TRBJ2-7	CASSMGLAGAGEQYF
TRBV5-4	TRBJ2-1	CASSLEHGGYEQFF
TRBV6-1	TRBJ2-5	CASSEDREETQYF
TRBV24-1	TRBJ2-5	CATSDPRIEETQYF
TRBV2	TRBJ2-5	CASSFLAGGGETQYF
TRBV7-6	TRBJ2-6	CASSLPGGAGANVLTF
TRBV10-3	TRBJ1-4	CATRAGTGEEKLFF
TRBV30	TRBJ1-3	CAWSRNTIYF
TRBV9	TRBJ2-1	CASSSDQDNEQFF
TRBV7-9	TRBJ2-1	CASSLSTGGPFDEQFF
TRBV19	TRBJ1-6	CASSFREGFNSPLHF
TRBV3-1/TRBV3-2	TRBJ2-7	CASSFGQGSYEQYF
TRBV2	TRBJ1-5	CASSGVEVNQPQHF
TRBV18	TRBJ1-5	CASSGSGFSNQPQHF
TRBV21-1	TRBJ2-4	CASSTLDSLKFKNIQYF
TRBV18	TRBJ2-5	CASSPTGSETQYF
TRBV7-8	TRBJ2-7	CASSLGQGNEQYF
TRBV28	TRBJ1-2	CASSQGTAVYGYTF
TRBV20-1	TRBJ1-1	CSATRVAEAFF
TRBV5-1	TRBJ2-7	CASSLVPGWEYF